The entry that follows covers one TCR beta chain sequence. The CDR3 runs 14 residues. V lost 4 bases and J lost 2, with 11 bases in between. Germline V lookup: CDR1 LGHNA, CDR2 YSLEER. The data are from a study of blood T cell repertoires in COVID-19. For the study at large: COVID-19 samples collected from the United States, Italy and Spain covered acute and convalescent phases. T cells, B-cell-depleted T cells, or PBMCs provided the cDNA or gDNA that served as material.

Authors' data handling: Amplifying reference gene primers gave estimates of nucleated cell counts. Assay used: immunoSEQ multiplex PCR; TCRdb lists only in-frame clones, some missing. Clonal size and the V and J genes are those of that table, whereas D and trimming came from the DNA. This sample has some 150,000 clones; more than 65% occur once, and the top ten carry roughly 7.2%. The sequenced sample was peripheral blood. This clonotype was obtained from a woman aged 50 to 65 in a cohort sampled during active or convalescent COVID-19. The chain combines TRBV4-3 with TRBJ1-1, with D perhaps TRBD1 (6 bases). The CDR3 coding sequence is TGCGCCAGCAGCCCAAGGGGGGGTAACACTGAAGCTTTCTTT. Protein product: CASSPRGGNTEAFF.